This TCR beta chain was recorded in a study of shared clonotypes between healthy human individuals. TCRdb's table, derived via immunoSEQ multiplex PCR, lists solely in-frame clones and lacks some. This table holds about 450,000 clones, 79% found once. CDR1 is SEHNR and CDR2 is FQNEAQ in the germline V gene (reference sequence). The CDR3 runs 16 residues. The trim removed 5 bases at V and 7 bases at J, leaving 11 bases unmatched. The clonotype comes from a middle-aged woman in good health. Some clones in this sample may be carry-over from other donors' samples. The sample taken for sequencing was PBMCs. The rearrangement uses TRBV7-9 and TRBJ1-5, with 10 positions matching TRBD1. CDR3 bases: TGTGCCAGCAGCCCCGGGACAGGGGTGCCAGGGCAGCCCCAGCATTTT. Amino acid sequence: CASSPGTGVPGQPQHF.